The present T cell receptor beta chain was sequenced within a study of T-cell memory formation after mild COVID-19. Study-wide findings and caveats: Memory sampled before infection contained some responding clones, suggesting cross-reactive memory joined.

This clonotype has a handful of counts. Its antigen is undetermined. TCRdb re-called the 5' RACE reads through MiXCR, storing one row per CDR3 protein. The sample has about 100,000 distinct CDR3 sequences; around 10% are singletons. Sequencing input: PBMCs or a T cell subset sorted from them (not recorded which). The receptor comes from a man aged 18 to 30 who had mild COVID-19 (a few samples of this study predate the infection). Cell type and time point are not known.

CDR3 coding DNA: TGTGCCAGTAGTACCTGCACAGATACGCAGTATTTT. Translating it yields CASSTCTDTQYF. V and J are TRBV19 and TRBJ2-3; D call uncertain. CDR3 length: 12 residues. Trimming pared 4 bases from V and 1 base from J, leaving 3 bases between. Germline V gives CDR1 LNHDA, CDR2 SQIVND (reference sequence).